The entry that follows covers one TCR beta chain sequence. The antigen it recognizes is unknown. Per-base qualities were not stored, and no clone one base away is much larger. The method was the immunoSEQ multiplex PCR assay. The table comes from immuneACCESS by way of TCRdb, which keeps in-frame sequences with V and J called. Part of the clones is missing from these tables; in studies checked, under half for an unresolved V gene and the rest for unknown reasons. The sample table contains 15,000 to 20,000 clones; only one count was recorded for 85% to 90% of them. The ten biggest clones cover approximately 30% of the sample. CDR3 length: 14 amino acids, cysteine to phenylalanine. Of the read, only the CDR3 DNA is kept; its 42 bases are in frame from base 1. The germline ends are 12 bases apart after V is trimmed by 1 base and J by 5 bases. CDR1 SGHRS and CDR2 YFSETQ were looked up in the germline V gene.

This sample was included in a study of control samples from healthy donors and cancer patients (dated by TCRdb to about 2020). This TCR was sampled from a man aged 60-69 years with head and neck cancer. The rearranged chain carries TRBV5-1 and TRBJ2-5; TRBD1 might be the D gene, on 8 matching bases. Sequences were obtained from PBMCs. The CDR3 protein: CASSLIQGGETQYF. The bases are TGCGCCAGCAGCTTGATACAGGGGGGGGAGACCCAGTACTTC.